The sequence of this T cell receptor (beta chain) was determined in a study of human T cells and chemical hapten exposure. Whole-study results and caveats: TCRs exceeding 1 in 1000 frequency stayed unchanged with DPC sensitization. Clustering by CDR3 similarity yielded significantly more large clusters from expanded TCRs than controls. Donors in the study had alopecia, meaning their immune response may differ from healthy people's.

Time point specified: patch test 1, 2 weeks after DPC sensitization. Specified treatment: therapeutic diphenylcyclopropenone sensitization with weekly scalp DPC. The germline CDR1 and CDR2 sequences are SQVTM and ANQGSEA. This CDR3 has 15 amino acids. J gave up 3 bases and V 4 bases, and 8 bases lay outside the gene matches. TCRdb passed the RACE reads through MiXCR, listing each CDR3 protein once. The repertoire consists of just under 350,000 distinct CDR3 sequences, with under 9% occurring once and the leading ten covering approximately 8.9%. The table lists this clonotype with many counts. The antigen remains unidentified.

The sample in question was whole blood, obtained in connection with sensitization to the hapten diphenylcyclopropenone (DPC). The clonotype originates from a woman aged 18-29 years with alopecia areata. Some clones in this sample may be carry-over from other donors' samples. V and J are TRBV29-1 and TRBJ2-1; 8 bases align to TRBD2. In DNA, the CDR3 is TGCAGCGTTGGGGTAGCGGGGTATAGCTACAATGAGCAGTTCTTC. This sequence encodes CSVGVAGYSYNEQFF.